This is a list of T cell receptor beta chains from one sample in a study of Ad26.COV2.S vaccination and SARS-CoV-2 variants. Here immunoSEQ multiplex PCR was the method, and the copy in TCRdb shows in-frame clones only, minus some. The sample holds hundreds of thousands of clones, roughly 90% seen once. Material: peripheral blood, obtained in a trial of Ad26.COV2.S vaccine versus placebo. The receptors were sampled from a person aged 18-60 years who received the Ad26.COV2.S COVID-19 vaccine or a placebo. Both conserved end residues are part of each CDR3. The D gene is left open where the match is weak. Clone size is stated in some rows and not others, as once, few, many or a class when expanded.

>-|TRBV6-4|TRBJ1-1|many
TGTGCCAGCAGTGACTCGAGCCTCACTGAAGCTTTCTTT
CASSDSSLTEAFF
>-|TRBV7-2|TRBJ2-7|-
TGTGCCAGCAGCTTAGAGGGGGGAGTTGCGTACGAGCAGTACTTC
CASSLEGGVAYEQYF
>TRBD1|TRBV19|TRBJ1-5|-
TGTGCCAGTAGTATCAGGGGGCTTGGTAGCAATCAGCCCCAGCATTTT
CASSIRGLGSNQPQHF
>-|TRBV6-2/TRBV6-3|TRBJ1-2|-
TGTGCCAGCAGTTACCCCGGGACCTATGGCTACACCTTC
CASSYPGTYGYTF
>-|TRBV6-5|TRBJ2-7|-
TGTGCCAGCAGTTACTCACTAGCCTACGAGCAGTACTTC
CASSYSLAYEQYF
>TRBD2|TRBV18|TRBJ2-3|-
TGTGCCAGCTCCGATTTAAGGGGTAGCGGGGGCACAGATACGCAGTATTTT
CASSDLRGSGGTDTQYF
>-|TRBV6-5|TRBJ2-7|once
TGTGCCAGCAGTTACGAGGGGAACGAGCAGTACTTC
CASSYEGNEQYF
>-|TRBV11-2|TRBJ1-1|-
TGTGCCAGCAGAATTCCGGGGACCAAACCGGGCACTGAAGCTTTCTTT
CASRIPGTKPGTEAFF
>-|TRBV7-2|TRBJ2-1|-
TGTGCCAGCAGCTTAGATAGGGGCCCCTACAATGAGCAGTTCTTC
CASSLDRGPYNEQFF
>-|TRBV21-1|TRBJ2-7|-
TGTGCCAGCAGCAAAGGGCTTCCCTACGAGCAGTACTTC
CASSKGLPYEQYF
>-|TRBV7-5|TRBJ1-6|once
TGTGCCAGAAGCCAACAGATTAATTCACCCCTCCACTTT
CARSQQINSPLHF
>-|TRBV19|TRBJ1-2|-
TGTGCCAGTAGTAGGGGGCATGGCTACACCTTC
CASSRGHGYTF
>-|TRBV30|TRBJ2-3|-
TGTGCCTGGAGTGTAGATGTAATTGGCGGAACTAGCACAGATACGCAGTATTTT
CAWSVDVIGGTSTDTQYF
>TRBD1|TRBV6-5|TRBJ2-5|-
TGTGCCAGCACCCTAACCGGGGACAGCCGAGAGACCCAGTACTTC
CASTLTGDSRETQYF
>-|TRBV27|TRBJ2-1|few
TGTGCCAGCAGAGGCCCAGCGGCTAACAATGAGCAGTTCTTC
CASRGPAANNEQFF
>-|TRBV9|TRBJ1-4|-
TGTGCCAGCGCGAAGGGCCGGTCTAATGAAAAACTGTTTTTT
CASAKGRSNEKLFF
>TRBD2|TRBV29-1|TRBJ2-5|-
TGCAGCGGGTGGACTAGCGGGAGTGAGACCCAGTACTTC
CSGWTSGSETQYF
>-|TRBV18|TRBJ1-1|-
TGTGCCAGCTCACCAAGACAGGACAACACTGAAGCTTTCTTT
CASSPRQDNTEAFF
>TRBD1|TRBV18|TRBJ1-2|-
TGTGCCAGCTCATTCCTCGAGGACAGGGGGATAGGCTACACCTTC
CASSFLEDRGIGYTF
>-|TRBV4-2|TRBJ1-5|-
TGTGCCAGCAGCCAAGAAAGAGGGGTTCAGCCCCAGCATTTT
CASSQERGVQPQHF
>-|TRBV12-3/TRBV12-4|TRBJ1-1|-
TGTGCCAGCAGTTTTCAGGAGGGCACTGAAGCTTTCTTT
CASSFQEGTEAFF
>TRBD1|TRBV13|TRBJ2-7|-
TGTGCCAGCAGCTGGACAGGGGGCGCATCCTACGAGCAGTACTTC
CASSWTGGASYEQYF
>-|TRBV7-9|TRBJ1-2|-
TGTGCCAGCAGCTTATCCCGGGGCCCTTATGATGGCTACACCTTC
CASSLSRGPYDGYTF
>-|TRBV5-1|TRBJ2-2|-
TGCGCCAGCAGCACAGAGGGACAAGGGGGCACCGGGGAGCTGTTTTTT
CASSTEGQGGTGELFF
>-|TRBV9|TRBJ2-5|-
TGTGCCAGCAGCGTAGCGAGTTACCCGGAGACCCAGTACTTC
CASSVASYPETQYF
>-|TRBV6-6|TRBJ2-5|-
TGTGCCAGCAGCCTCCCGGGGGCAGGGGAGACCCAGTACTTC
CASSLPGAGETQYF
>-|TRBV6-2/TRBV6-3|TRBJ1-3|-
TGTGCCAGCAGTTACCGCAAGGGAGCTGGAAACACCATATATTTT
CASSYRKGAGNTIYF
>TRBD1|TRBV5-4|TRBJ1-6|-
TGTGCCAGCAGCTTGAAAGGGGGGACAGTGGGGGATTCACCCCTCCACTTT
CASSLKGGTVGDSPLHF
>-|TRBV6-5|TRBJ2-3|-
TGTGCCAGCATTCTCACAGATACGCAGTATTTT
CASILTDTQYF
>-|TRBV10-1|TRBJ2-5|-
TGCGCCAGCAGCGAAGGTCCCAGGGCATCCCAAGAGACCCAGTACTTC
CASSEGPRASQETQYF
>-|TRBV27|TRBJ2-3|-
TGTGCCAGCAGTTTATGGGCAAACACAGATACGCAGTATTTT
CASSLWANTDTQYF
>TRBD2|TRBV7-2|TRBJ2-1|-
TGTGCCAGCAAACTAGCGTCTTACAATGAGCAGTTCTTC
CASKLASYNEQFF
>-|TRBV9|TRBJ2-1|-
TGTGCCAGCAGCCCCAGCTCCTACAATGAGCAGTTCTTC
CASSPSSYNEQFF
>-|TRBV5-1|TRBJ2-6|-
TGCGCCAGCAGCTTGAATACTGGGGCCAACGTCCTGACTTTC
CASSLNTGANVLTF
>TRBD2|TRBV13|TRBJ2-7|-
TGTGCCAGCAGCCCGGGACTAGCGGGGGGCTACGAGCAGTACTTC
CASSPGLAGGYEQYF